These T cell receptor beta chains were read from a single sample in a study of graft-versus-host responses after intestinal transplantation. Clones were read by immunoSEQ multiplex PCR, and TCRdb kept only the in-frame ones, dropping some. The table shows over 7,500 clones, with approximately 70% occurring only once. The sample was ileum tissue, taken about 460 days after transplant. The receptors were sampled from a human patient who received an intestinal transplant, so some T cells may come from the graft donor. Both conserved end residues are part of each CDR3. The order of the fields is V gene, D gene, clone size, J gene, CDR3 protein, CDR3 DNA. A D gene is named only where the DNA matches it firmly. Part of the rows lack a size; the others show once, few, many or a class for expanded clones.

>TRBV5-6|.|.|TRBJ2-3
CASSFRDTQYF
TGTGCCAGCAGCTTCAGAGATACGCAGTATTTT
>TRBV5-4|TRBD1|few|TRBJ1-5
CASSRDRGQGQPQHF
TGTGCCAGCAGCCGGGACAGGGGGCAAGGTCAGCCCCAGCATTTT
>TRBV7-9|TRBD1|.|TRBJ2-4
CASSGQGPKNIQYF
TGTGCCAGCAGTGGACAGGGCCCCAAAAACATTCAGTACTTC
>TRBV5-4|.|once|TRBJ2-1
CASSQVLQGSYNEQFF
TGTGCCAGCAGCCAAGTTCTGCAGGGGTCCTACAATGAGCAGTTCTTC
>TRBV5-5|.|.|TRBJ2-2
CASSPFWGATGELFF
TGTGCCAGCAGCCCTTTCTGGGGGGCCACCGGGGAGCTGTTTTTT
>TRBV10-3|.|few|TRBJ2-3
CAISESGTSTDTQYF
TGTGCCATCAGTGAGTCGGGGACTAGCACAGATACGCAGTATTTT
>TRBV27|TRBD1|.|TRBJ2-2
CASSLSRDRGYTGELFF
TGTGCCAGCAGTTTAAGTCGGGACAGGGGATACACCGGGGAGCTGTTTTTT
>TRBV28|.|few|TRBJ1-1
CASSPSGDHTEAFF
TGTGCCAGCAGCCCCTCGGGGGACCACACTGAAGCTTTCTTT
>TRBV4-1|.|.|TRBJ2-1
CASSSGRHYNEQFF
TGCGCCAGCAGCTCTGGACGGCACTACAATGAGCAGTTCTTC
>TRBV11-2|TRBD1|.|TRBJ2-2
CASSLGDRVPGELFF
TGTGCCAGCAGCTTAGGGGACAGGGTCCCCGGGGAGCTGTTTTTT
>TRBV11-2|.|few|TRBJ1-2
CASSLILGPGVDYGYTF
TGTGCCAGCAGCTTAATCTTGGGGCCAGGGGTCGACTATGGCTACACCTTC
>TRBV7-6|.|.|TRBJ2-7
CASSPAGREQYF
TGTGCCAGCAGTCCGGCGGGGAGAGAGCAGTACTTC
>TRBV6-5|.|.|TRBJ2-2
CASSYTQGGNTGELFF
TGTGCCAGCAGTTACACCCAGGGTGGGAACACCGGGGAGCTGTTTTTT
>TRBV5-1|.|few|TRBJ1-2
CASSLGQSTYGYTF
TGCGCCAGCAGCTTGGGGCAAAGCACGTATGGCTACACCTTC
>TRBV4-1|TRBD1|.|TRBJ1-2
CASSQTGGGLYGYTF
TGCGCCAGCAGTCAAACAGGGGGTGGGCTCTATGGCTACACCTTC
>TRBV5-5|.|.|TRBJ2-2
CASSKTGNTGELFF
TGTGCCAGCAGCAAGACAGGCAACACCGGGGAGCTGTTTTTT
>TRBV4-2|.|.|TRBJ2-5
CASSQQDGIQETQYF
TGTGCCAGCAGCCAACAGGACGGGATCCAAGAGACCCAGTACTTC
>TRBV7-9|.|.|TRBJ2-5
CASSRWEGIWETQYF
TGTGCCAGCAGCCGCTGGGAAGGTATTTGGGAGACCCAGTACTTC
>TRBV2|.|.|TRBJ2-3
CASTEADTQYF
TGTGCCAGCACCGAGGCGGATACGCAGTATTTT
>TRBV5-1|.|.|TRBJ2-1
CASQKDAGVGYNEQFF
TGCGCCAGCCAGAAAGATGCAGGGGTGGGGTACAATGAGCAGTTCTTC
>TRBV6-5|.|.|TRBJ1-1
CASSLDPGVTEAFF
TGTGCCAGCAGTCTGGACCCTGGGGTCACTGAAGCTTTCTTT
>TRBV5-5|.|.|TRBJ1-1
CASRPTPTENTEAFF
TGTGCCAGCAGACCGACCCCGACAGAAAACACTGAAGCTTTCTTT
>TRBV12-5|.|.|TRBJ1-3
CASGLVRRQSSGNTIYF
TGTGCTAGTGGTTTGGTAAGGAGGCAGAGCTCTGGAAACACCATATATTTT
>TRBV4-1|.|once|TRBJ1-1
CASSQDNQGGTEAFF
TGCGCCAGCAGCCAAGATAACCAGGGTGGCACTGAAGCTTTCTTT
>TRBV28|TRBD1|.|TRBJ1-2
CASRGRTGRYGYTF
TGTGCCAGCAGGGGTAGGACAGGGAGGTATGGCTACACCTTC
>TRBV6-1|.|.|TRBJ1-1
CASRVRGGGTEAFF
TGTGCCAGCAGGGTGAGGGGCGGAGGGACTGAAGCTTTCTTT
>TRBV6-5|.|.|TRBJ1-5
CASSYSQGPNQPQHF
TGTGCCAGCAGTTACTCACAGGGTCCCAATCAGCCCCAGCATTTT
>TRBV4-2|TRBD2|.|TRBJ2-1
CASSQEEGLAADNEQFF
TGTGCCAGCAGCCAAGAGGAAGGACTAGCGGCAGACAATGAGCAGTTCTTC
>TRBV12-5|.|.|TRBJ2-7
CASGLVKGRSYEQYF
TGTGCTAGTGGTTTGGTTAAAGGTCGATCCTACGAGCAGTACTTC
>TRBV9|TRBD2|.|TRBJ2-7
CASSVGLAKTYEQYF
TGTGCCAGCAGCGTAGGACTAGCGAAGACCTACGAGCAGTACTTC
>TRBV2|TRBD1|.|TRBJ2-2
CASIWDRGNTGELFF
TGTGCCAGCATTTGGGACAGGGGGAACACCGGGGAGCTGTTTTTT
>TRBV4-1|TRBD2|.|TRBJ2-4
CASSQGLAEPLAKNIQYF
TGCGCCAGCAGCCAAGGACTAGCGGAGCCTTTAGCCAAAAACATTCAGTACTTC
>TRBV13|.|.|TRBJ1-5
CASSSGRNNQPQHF
TGTGCCAGCAGTTCGGGACGGAACAATCAGCCCCAGCATTTT
>TRBV6-1|.|.|TRBJ1-2
CASVRPPNYGYTF
TGTGCCAGTGTAAGACCGCCCAACTATGGCTACACCTTC
>TRBV4-1|.|once|TRBJ1-1
CASSQRAAVGLNTEAFF
TGCGCCAGCAGCCAACGGGCGGCCGTTGGCTTGAACACTGAAGCTTTCTTT
>TRBV7-9|.|.|TRBJ2-2
CASSFSGGLSGELFF
TGTGCCAGCAGCTTTAGTGGGGGACTCTCCGGGGAGCTGTTTTTT
>TRBV18|.|few|TRBJ2-7
CASSPTDSSYEQYF
TGTGCCAGCTCACCGACTGATAGCTCCTACGAGCAGTACTTC
>TRBV9|.|medium-sized|TRBJ2-1
CASTPSGTVSYNEQFF
TGTGCCAGCACTCCAAGCGGGACAGTTTCCTACAATGAGCAGTTCTTC
>TRBV21-1|.|.|TRBJ1-3
CARGRYSGNTIYF
TGTGCCAGAGGACGGTACTCTGGAAACACCATATATTTT
>TRBV27|.|.|TRBJ1-1
CAILPGNTEAFF
TGTGCCATCCTGCCGGGAAACACTGAAGCTTTCTTT
>TRBV29-1|.|once|TRBJ2-5
CSVGTNQETQYF
TGCAGCGTTGGCACAAATCAAGAGACCCAGTACTTC
>TRBV7-8|TRBD1|.|TRBJ2-1
CASSPYRDRRYNEQFF
TGTGCCAGCAGCCCCTACCGGGACAGACGTTACAATGAGCAGTTCTTC
>TRBV5-4|.|.|TRBJ2-1
CASSYGAANEQFF
TGTGCCAGCAGCTATGGGGCAGCCAATGAGCAGTTCTTC
>TRBV6-6|TRBD1|few|TRBJ1-2
CASSRGQGGYTF
TGTGCCAGCAGTAGAGGACAGGGTGGCTACACCTTC
>TRBV5-4|.|.|TRBJ2-1
CASSLGSGARNEQFF
TGTGCCAGCAGCTTGGGGTCAGGGGCTCGGAATGAGCAGTTCTTC
>TRBV7-9|TRBD2|.|TRBJ2-2
CASLGGSAGELFF
TGTGCCAGCTTGGGCGGGAGCGCCGGGGAGCTGTTTTTT
>TRBV9|.|once|TRBJ1-3
CASSVATPGSSGNTIYF
TGTGCCAGCAGCGTAGCTACTCCGGGAAGCTCTGGAAACACCATATATTTT
>TRBV27|TRBD1|.|TRBJ1-4
CASTGQMNEKLFF
TGTGCCAGCACGGGACAGATGAATGAAAAACTGTTTTTT
>TRBV30|TRBD1|.|TRBJ1-4
CAWSMNGQGEKLFF
TGTGCCTGGAGTATGAACGGACAGGGCGAAAAACTGTTTTTT
>TRBV19|.|.|TRBJ1-6
CASTSGTDNSPLHF
TGTGCCAGTACCTCCGGGACGGATAATTCACCCCTCCACTTT
>TRBV15|.|.|TRBJ2-5
CATSRVRGRGPETQYF
TGTGCCACCAGCAGAGTACGAGGTCGGGGGCCAGAGACCCAGTACTTC
>TRBV7-9|.|few|TRBJ2-7
CASSPFRKNYEQYF
TGTGCCAGCAGCCCCTTTAGGAAGAACTACGAGCAGTACTTC
>TRBV4-2|.|few|TRBJ2-3
CASSQGVGTDTQYF
TGTGCCAGCAGCCAAGGGGTGGGGACAGATACGCAGTATTTT
>TRBV7-9|.|.|TRBJ2-2
CASRRGESNTGELFF
TGTGCCAGCAGGAGGGGGGAATCGAACACCGGGGAGCTGTTTTTT
>TRBV5-4|.|.|TRBJ1-1
CASSPDISSMNTEAFF
TGTGCCAGCAGCCCTGACATAAGCTCAATGAACACTGAAGCTTTCTTT